This is a list of T cell receptor beta chains from one sample in a study of blood T cells in healthy people across ages. MiXCR, applied by TCRdb to the 5' RACE reads, yields one record per CDR3 protein. The sample has around 780,000 distinct CDR3 sequences; more than 25% are singletons. These data were likewise used in another study, on T cells of mothers and their children.

The sample taken for sequencing was blood. The receptor set was obtained from a boy aged 5 to 17 in good health. The CDR3 runs from the conserved cysteine through the conserved F or W. A D gene is named only where the DNA matches it firmly. Clone size is not always given. Where it is, it says once, few, many or a class for expanded clones.

CDR3 protein: CSARALTGEQYF; CDR3 DNA: TGCAGTGCTAGAGCACTAACCGGCGAGCAGTACTTC; V gene: TRBV20-1; J gene: TRBJ2-7; clone size: NA; D gene: NA
CDR3 protein: CASSRTGQNTEAFF; CDR3 DNA: TGTGCCAGCAGTAGGACAGGTCAGAACACTGAAGCTTTCTTT; V gene: TRBV7-3; J gene: TRBJ1-1; clone size: few; D gene: TRBD1
CDR3 protein: CASSEGRRVNEQFF; CDR3 DNA: TGTGCCAGCAGTGAGGGAAGGAGGGTCAATGAGCAGTTCTTC; V gene: TRBV2; J gene: TRBJ2-1; clone size: NA; D gene: NA
CDR3 protein: CASSQDGLATDTQYF; CDR3 DNA: TGCGCCAGCAGCCAAGATGGACTAGCTACAGATACGCAGTATTTT; V gene: TRBV4-1; J gene: TRBJ2-3; clone size: NA; D gene: TRBD2
CDR3 protein: CASSRGALETQYF; CDR3 DNA: TGTGCCAGCTCCCGGGGGGCACTGGAGACCCAGTACTTC; V gene: TRBV27; J gene: TRBJ2-5; clone size: NA; D gene: NA
CDR3 protein: CASSLGTSGDRVGELFF; CDR3 DNA: TGTGCCAGCAGCTTAGGGACTTCGGGAGATCGTGTCGGGGAGCTGTTTTTT; V gene: TRBV7-2; J gene: TRBJ2-2; clone size: NA; D gene: NA
CDR3 protein: CSARAISGAFYEQYF; CDR3 DNA: TGCAGTGCTAGAGCGATTTCAGGGGCTTTTTACGAGCAGTACTTC; V gene: TRBV20-1; J gene: TRBJ2-7; clone size: NA; D gene: NA
CDR3 protein: CASSYGQVREQYF; CDR3 DNA: TGTGCCAGCAGTTACGGCCAGGTTAGAGAGCAGTACTTC; V gene: TRBV6-5; J gene: TRBJ2-7; clone size: NA; D gene: NA
CDR3 protein: CSARGTSGSPVNEQFF; CDR3 DNA: TGCAGTGCTAGGGGGACTAGCGGGAGTCCCGTTAATGAGCAGTTCTTC; V gene: TRBV20-1; J gene: TRBJ2-1; clone size: NA; D gene: TRBD2
CDR3 protein: CASGAGVSGANILTF; CDR3 DNA: TGTGCCAGCGGAGCCGGGGTCTCTGGGGCCAACATCCTGACTTTC; V gene: TRBV7-9; J gene: TRBJ2-6; clone size: NA; D gene: NA
CDR3 protein: CASSFPAGSRGELFF; CDR3 DNA: TGCGCCAGCAGCTTTCCAGCAGGGAGCAGGGGGGAGCTGTTTTTT; V gene: TRBV5-1; J gene: TRBJ2-2; clone size: NA; D gene: NA
CDR3 protein: CSVEDTDLTGELFF; CDR3 DNA: TGCAGCGTTGAGGATACAGACCTTACCGGGGAGCTGTTTTTT; V gene: TRBV29-1; J gene: TRBJ2-2; clone size: NA; D gene: NA
CDR3 protein: CSARLGYTDTQYF; CDR3 DNA: TGCAGTGCTAGATTAGGGTACACAGATACGCAGTATTTT; V gene: TRBV20-1; J gene: TRBJ2-3; clone size: NA; D gene: NA
CDR3 protein: CSARGRGHLETQYF; CDR3 DNA: TGCAGTGCTAGAGGCAGGGGGCATTTGGAGACCCAGTACTTC; V gene: TRBV20-1; J gene: TRBJ2-5; clone size: NA; D gene: TRBD1
CDR3 protein: CASSDRDRGGKLFF; CDR3 DNA: TGCGCCAGCAGCGACCGGGACAGGGGTGGAAAACTGTTTTTT; V gene: TRBV5-1; J gene: TRBJ1-4; clone size: NA; D gene: TRBD1
CDR3 protein: CASRGHSGGAQNEQFF; CDR3 DNA: TGTGCCAGCAGGGGGCATAGCGGGGGGGCGCAGAATGAGCAGTTCTTC; V gene: TRBV7-2; J gene: TRBJ2-1; clone size: few; D gene: TRBD2
CDR3 protein: CASTRGDRAGNTIYF; CDR3 DNA: TGTGCCAGTACCCGCGGCGACAGGGCTGGAAACACCATATATTTT; V gene: TRBV19; J gene: TRBJ1-3; clone size: NA; D gene: TRBD1
CDR3 protein: CASSLLPTGRVQETQYF; CDR3 DNA: TGTGCCAGCAGCCTCTTACCGACAGGGAGAGTCCAAGAGACCCAGTACTTC; V gene: TRBV7-9; J gene: TRBJ2-5; clone size: NA; D gene: TRBD1
CDR3 protein: CASSFLTGINEQFF; CDR3 DNA: TGCGCCAGCAGCTTTCTGACAGGTATCAATGAGCAGTTCTTC; V gene: TRBV5-1; J gene: TRBJ2-1; clone size: once; D gene: NA
CDR3 protein: CSAREGTGKNIQYF; CDR3 DNA: TGCAGTGCTAGAGAGGGTACGGGCAAAAACATTCAGTACTTC; V gene: TRBV20-1; J gene: TRBJ2-4; clone size: NA; D gene: NA
CDR3 protein: CASSQEIGGSVTDTQYF; CDR3 DNA: TGCGCCAGCAGCCAAGAAATAGGGGGCAGTGTCACAGATACGCAGTATTTT; V gene: TRBV4-1; J gene: TRBJ2-3; clone size: NA; D gene: TRBD1
CDR3 protein: CASSPGVSYEQYF; CDR3 DNA: TGTGCCAGCAGTCCAGGGGTCTCCTACGAGCAGTACTTC; V gene: TRBV6-5; J gene: TRBJ2-7; clone size: many; D gene: NA
CDR3 protein: CAISTLRAPDYEQYF; CDR3 DNA: TGTGCCATCAGCACCTTGAGGGCCCCGGACTACGAGCAGTACTTC; V gene: TRBV10-3; J gene: TRBJ2-7; clone size: NA; D gene: NA
CDR3 protein: CATSEGRAGANVLTF; CDR3 DNA: TGTGCCACCAGTGAAGGCAGGGCCGGGGCCAACGTCCTGACTTTC; V gene: TRBV24-1; J gene: TRBJ2-6; clone size: NA; D gene: NA
CDR3 protein: CAWSVRGGSNQPQHF; CDR3 DNA: TGTGCCTGGAGTGTACGGGGCGGCAGCAATCAGCCCCAGCATTTT; V gene: TRBV30; J gene: TRBJ1-5; clone size: NA; D gene: NA
CDR3 protein: CAISESPDNYGYTF; CDR3 DNA: TGTGCCATCAGTGAGAGCCCGGATAACTATGGCTACACCTTC; V gene: TRBV10-3; J gene: TRBJ1-2; clone size: NA; D gene: NA
CDR3 protein: CASSPDHFEQFF; CDR3 DNA: TGTGCCAGCAGCCCAGACCACTTTGAGCAGTTCTTC; V gene: TRBV7-2; J gene: TRBJ2-1; clone size: few; D gene: NA
CDR3 protein: CASSQGQMGETQYF; CDR3 DNA: TGTGCCAGCAGCCAAGGACAAATGGGGGAGACCCAGTACTTC; V gene: TRBV3-1; J gene: TRBJ2-5; clone size: few; D gene: NA
CDR3 protein: CASSLEGPGRPAYEQYF; CDR3 DNA: TGCGCCAGCAGCTTGGAAGGCCCGGGCAGACCGGCCTACGAGCAGTACTTC; V gene: TRBV5-1; J gene: TRBJ2-7; clone size: NA; D gene: NA
CDR3 protein: CASGAVGQGGQYF; CDR3 DNA: TGCGCCAGTGGGGCTGTGGGCCAGGGCGGGCAGTACTTC; V gene: TRBV10-2; J gene: TRBJ2-7; clone size: NA; D gene: NA
CDR3 protein: CASRTLQGSGEQYF; CDR3 DNA: TGTGCCAGCCGGACCTTACAGGGGTCGGGGGAGCAGTACTTC; V gene: TRBV6-1; J gene: TRBJ2-7; clone size: NA; D gene: TRBD1
CDR3 protein: CASSLALNLNTEAFF; CDR3 DNA: TGTGCCAGCAGCTTAGCGCTAAACTTGAACACTGAAGCTTTCTTT; V gene: TRBV7-2; J gene: TRBJ1-1; clone size: once; D gene: NA
CDR3 protein: CASSSGLAGFLRGTGELFF; CDR3 DNA: TGCGCCAGCAGCTCCGGACTAGCGGGCTTTCTGAGGGGCACCGGGGAGCTGTTTTTT; V gene: TRBV5-1; J gene: TRBJ2-2; clone size: NA; D gene: TRBD2
CDR3 protein: CSVGTLNPGDTQYF; CDR3 DNA: TGCAGCGTTGGAACACTGAATCCTGGCGATACGCAGTATTTT; V gene: TRBV29-1; J gene: TRBJ2-3; clone size: NA; D gene: NA
CDR3 protein: CASSLGTLTYQETQYF; CDR3 DNA: TGCGCCAGCAGCCTAGGGACACTTACGTACCAAGAGACCCAGTACTTC; V gene: TRBV5-1; J gene: TRBJ2-5; clone size: few; D gene: NA
CDR3 protein: CASIPGAYNEQFF; CDR3 DNA: TGTGCCAGCATCCCTGGGGCGTACAATGAGCAGTTCTTC; V gene: TRBV7-2; J gene: TRBJ2-1; clone size: few; D gene: NA
CDR3 protein: CSVEQGAGGNTIYF; CDR3 DNA: TGCAGCGTGGAACAGGGGGCAGGAGGAAACACCATATATTTT; V gene: TRBV29-1; J gene: TRBJ1-3; clone size: NA; D gene: TRBD1
CDR3 protein: CASSAQGHTGELFF; CDR3 DNA: TGTGCCAGCAGTGCCCAGGGGCACACCGGGGAGCTGTTTTTT; V gene: TRBV2; J gene: TRBJ2-2; clone size: NA; D gene: NA
CDR3 protein: CASRDRDNQETQYF; CDR3 DNA: TGTGCCAGCAGGGACCGGGACAACCAAGAGACCCAGTACTTC; V gene: TRBV6-1; J gene: TRBJ2-5; clone size: NA; D gene: NA
CDR3 protein: CASSLETSGAFYEQYF; CDR3 DNA: TGTGCCAGCAGCTTAGAGACTAGCGGGGCTTTTTACGAGCAGTACTTC; V gene: TRBV7-8; J gene: TRBJ2-7; clone size: few; D gene: TRBD2
CDR3 protein: CASSVDGGEKLFF; CDR3 DNA: TGTGCCAGCAGCGTAGATGGGGGAGAAAAACTGTTTTTT; V gene: TRBV9; J gene: TRBJ1-4; clone size: few; D gene: NA
CDR3 protein: CASSYSIHRAQQETQYF; CDR3 DNA: TGTGCCAGCAGTTACTCGATTCACAGGGCCCAACAAGAGACCCAGTACTTC; V gene: TRBV6-2/TRBV6-3; J gene: TRBJ2-5; clone size: NA; D gene: NA
CDR3 protein: CASSELGAAYNEQFF; CDR3 DNA: TGTGCCAGCAGTGAACTCGGGGCTGCCTACAATGAGCAGTTCTTC; V gene: TRBV6-1; J gene: TRBJ2-1; clone size: NA; D gene: NA
CDR3 protein: CSAREGGRLDEKLFF; CDR3 DNA: TGCAGTGCTAGGGAGGGAGGAAGGTTAGATGAAAAACTGTTTTTT; V gene: TRBV20-1; J gene: TRBJ1-4; clone size: few; D gene: NA
CDR3 protein: CASSHSSSGTRGVTQYF; CDR3 DNA: TGTGCCAGCAGCCATTCTTCATCCGGGACTAGGGGGGTGACCCAGTACTTC; V gene: TRBV3-1; J gene: TRBJ2-5; clone size: NA; D gene: TRBD2
CDR3 protein: CASRADTGELFF; CDR3 DNA: TGCGCCAGCCGGGCAGACACCGGGGAGCTGTTTTTT; V gene: TRBV5-1; J gene: TRBJ2-2; clone size: NA; D gene: NA
CDR3 protein: CATSRGERNTEAFF; CDR3 DNA: TGTGCCACCAGCAGAGGGGAGCGGAACACTGAAGCTTTCTTT; V gene: TRBV15; J gene: TRBJ1-1; clone size: NA; D gene: NA
CDR3 protein: CASPAQPNTGELFF; CDR3 DNA: TGTGCCAGCCCGGCGCAGCCGAACACCGGGGAGCTGTTTTTT; V gene: TRBV21-1; J gene: TRBJ2-2; clone size: few; D gene: NA
CDR3 protein: CASSPGPSPFSGNTIYF; CDR3 DNA: TGTGCCAGCAGCCCTGGACCTTCTCCTTTCTCTGGAAACACCATATATTTT; V gene: TRBV6-1; J gene: TRBJ1-3; clone size: NA; D gene: NA
CDR3 protein: CASSPPRIQSSYNEQFF; CDR3 DNA: TGTGCCAGCAGCCCCCCCCGGATTCAGAGCTCCTACAATGAGCAGTTCTTC; V gene: TRBV5-6; J gene: TRBJ2-1; clone size: few; D gene: NA
CDR3 protein: CAISAYGDRGSGNTIYF; CDR3 DNA: TGTGCCATCAGTGCTTACGGTGACAGGGGGTCTGGAAACACCATATATTTT; V gene: TRBV10-3; J gene: TRBJ1-3; clone size: NA; D gene: TRBD1
CDR3 protein: CASSLAQGNEQYF; CDR3 DNA: TGTGCCAGCAGCTTAGCACAGGGGAACGAGCAGTACTTC; V gene: TRBV7-9; J gene: TRBJ2-7; clone size: few; D gene: TRBD1